The 11 T cell receptor beta chains in this list originate from one sample, sequenced in a study of T cell responses to AZD1222 COVID-19 vaccine. Only in-frame clones appear in the TCRdb table, and some are missing; sequencing was by immunoSEQ multiplex PCR. The table includes around 150,000 clones, approximately 90% detected once. The source was peripheral blood, collected on day 0 of AZD1222 vaccination. The receptors come from an adult in good health.

This clone was seen a few times. The chain uses TRBV6-5 and TRBJ1-6; unclear D gene. Germline V gives CDR1 MNHEY, CDR2 SVGAGI. The germline V and J ends were trimmed by 0 bases and 10 bases, with 13 bases remaining between them. The CDR3 length is 15 residues. As DNA, the CDR3 is TGTGCCAGCAGTTACTCTGGCCAACGGGTGTCACCCCTCCACTTT. Protein sequence: CASSYSGQRVSPLHF.

The rearrangement joins TRBV19 to TRBJ2-7, with D perhaps TRBD1 or TRBD2 (5 bases each). CDR3 length: 15 residues. Germline V gene lookup returns CDR1 LNHDA and CDR2 SQIVND (reference sequence). Trimming removed 3 bases at V and 7 bases at J, with 19 bases between. In nucleotides, the CDR3 is TGTGCCAGTAGTATGTCTGGATGGGGGTTGGGGGAGCAGTACTTC. It codes for CASSMSGWGLGEQYF.

This clone has only one observation. The V and J genes are TRBV25-1 and TRBJ2-5; 8 nucleotides match TRBD1. Germline CDR1 reads MGHDK; CDR2 reads SYGVNS. This CDR3 region has 16 residues. The trim removed 1 base at V and 2 bases at J, leaving 6 bases unmatched. The CDR3 protein is CASSEWGQVVQETQYF. The CDR3 DNA reads as TGTGCCAGCAGTGAATGGGGACAGGTCGTACAAGAGACCCAGTACTTC.

CDR3 sequence: CASSSQATTRATGELFF. As DNA, the CDR3 is TGTGCCAGCAGCTCCCAAGCAACTACTAGGGCTACCGGGGAGCTGTTTTTT. The chain recombines TRBV5-6 with TRBJ2-2; a weak D match, TRBD2 (5 bases). Trimming took off 3 bases at V and 5 bases at J, with 20 bases between the two ends. Germline V lookup: CDR1 SGHDT, CDR2 YYEEEE. This CDR3 is built from 17 residues.

J is TRBJ1-1 and V is TRBV5-6; D is ambiguous. V was cut by 5 bases and J by 1 base, with 15 bases left in between. This CDR3 is 15 amino acids long. Germline CDR1 is SGHDT and CDR2 is YYEEEE. The CDR3 sequence: CASRPVTQENTEAFF. The CDR3, as DNA: TGTGCCAGCAGGCCGGTGACCCAGGAGAACACTGAAGCTTTCTTT.

In its sample, this clone was seen a few times. The chain links TRBV11-2 to TRBJ2-7, with TRBD1 matching over 9 bases. Germline-derived CDR1 and CDR2 are SGHAT and FQNNGV. The CDR3 contains 15 residues. Unmatched junction bases numbered 5, after V lost 0 bases and J lost 5 bases. This CDR3 reads CASSLDGTGKDEQYF. The CDR3 DNA reads as TGTGCCAGCAGCTTAGACGGGACAGGGAAGGACGAGCAGTACTTC.

This chain connects TRBV7-2 to TRBJ2-6; a possible D gene is TRBD2 (6 bases). This CDR3 has 18 amino acids. The V gene lost 5 bases and the J gene lost 2 bases, with 19 bases spanning the gap. Germline loops: CDR1 SGHTA, CDR2 FQGNSA. The CDR3 loop is CASSARTGLGAGANVLTF. As DNA, the CDR3 is TGTGCCAGCAGCGCCCGGACGGGACTGGGGGCTGGGGCCAACGTCCTGACTTTC.

The chain employs TRBV27 and TRBJ2-7; maybe TRBD2 (6 bases). CDR1 and CDR2 (germline): MNHEY, SMNVEV (reference sequence). V lost 8 bases, J lost 0 bases, and 17 bases lay in between. The CDR3 is 15 residues long. The CDR3 DNA is TGTGCCAGCGCCTCGGGGTGGCGGGGCTCCTACGAGCAGTACTTC. As protein: CASASGWRGSYEQYF.

The V call is TRBV12-3 or TRBV12-4, the J call TRBJ1-5, with a possible D match to TRBD1 (5 bases). V lost 5 bases, J lost 10 bases, and 12 bases lay in between. The CDR3 consists of 12 residues. In DNA form, the CDR3 reads TGTGCCAGCAGTCCCAGGGTCTCACCCCAGCATTTT. The encoded protein is CASSPRVSPQHF.

The rearrangement uses TRBV6-5 and TRBJ1-1; no reliable D call. The CDR3 is made up of 14 amino acids. V gave up 2 bases and J gave up 2 bases, with 9 bases separating them. Germline V lookup: CDR1 MNHEY, CDR2 SVGAGI. CDR3 protein: CASSYADENTEAFF. CDR3 bases: TGTGCCAGCAGTTACGCGGATGAAAACACTGAAGCTTTCTTT.

This chain links TRBV7-2 with TRBJ1-4; D might be TRBD1 (5 bases). The CDR3 length is 14 residues. The germline V gene has CDR1 SGHTA and CDR2 FQGNSA. V was trimmed by 5 bases and J by 1 base, leaving 8 bases between them. The CDR3 DNA is TGTGCCAGCAGCAGAACAGGAACTAATGAAAAACTGTTTTTT. Residues: CASSRTGTNEKLFF.